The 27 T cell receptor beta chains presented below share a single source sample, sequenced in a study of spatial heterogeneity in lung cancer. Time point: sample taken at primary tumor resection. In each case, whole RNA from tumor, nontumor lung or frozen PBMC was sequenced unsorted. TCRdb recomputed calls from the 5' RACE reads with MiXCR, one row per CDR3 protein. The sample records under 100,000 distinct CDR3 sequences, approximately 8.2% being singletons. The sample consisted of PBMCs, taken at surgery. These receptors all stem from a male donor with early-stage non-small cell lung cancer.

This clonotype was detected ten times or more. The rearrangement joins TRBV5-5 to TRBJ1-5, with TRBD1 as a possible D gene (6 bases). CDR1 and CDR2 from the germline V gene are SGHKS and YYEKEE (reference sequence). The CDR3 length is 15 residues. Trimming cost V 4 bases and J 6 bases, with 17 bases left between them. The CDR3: CASSNTLGGRQPQHF. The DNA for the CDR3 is TGTGCCAGCAGCAATACCTTGGGGGGCCGTCAGCCCCAGCATTTT.

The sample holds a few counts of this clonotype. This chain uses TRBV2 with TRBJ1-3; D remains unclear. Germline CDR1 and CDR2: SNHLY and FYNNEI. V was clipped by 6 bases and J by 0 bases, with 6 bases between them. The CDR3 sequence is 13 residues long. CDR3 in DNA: TGTGCCAGCAGCCCAAACTCTGGAAACACCATATATTTT. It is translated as CASSPNSGNTIYF.

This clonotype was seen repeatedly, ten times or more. CDR3 residues: CASRADRPPRTF. The CDR3 DNA sequence: TGTGCCAGCAGAGCTGACAGGCCGCCTCGGACCTTC. V usage is TRBV2 and J usage is TRBJ1-2, with a possible D match to TRBD1 (6 bases). This CDR3 has 12 residues. Per germline, CDR1 SNHLY and CDR2 FYNNEI. V lost 6 bases and J lost 14, with 19 bases in between.

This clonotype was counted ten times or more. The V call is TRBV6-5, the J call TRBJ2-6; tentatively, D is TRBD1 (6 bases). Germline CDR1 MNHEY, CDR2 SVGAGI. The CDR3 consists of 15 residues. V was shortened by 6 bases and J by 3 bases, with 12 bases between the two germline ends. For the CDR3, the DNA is TGTGCCAGCAGCCTTGGACAGAATGGGGCCAACGTCCTGACTTTC. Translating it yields CASSLGQNGANVLTF.

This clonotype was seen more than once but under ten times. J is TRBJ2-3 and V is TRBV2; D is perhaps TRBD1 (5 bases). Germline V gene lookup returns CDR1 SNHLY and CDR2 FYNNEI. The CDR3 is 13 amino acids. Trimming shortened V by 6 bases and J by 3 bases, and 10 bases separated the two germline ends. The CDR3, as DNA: TGTGCCAGCAGCCCTCAGGGAACAGATACGCAGTATTTT. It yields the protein CASSPQGTDTQYF.

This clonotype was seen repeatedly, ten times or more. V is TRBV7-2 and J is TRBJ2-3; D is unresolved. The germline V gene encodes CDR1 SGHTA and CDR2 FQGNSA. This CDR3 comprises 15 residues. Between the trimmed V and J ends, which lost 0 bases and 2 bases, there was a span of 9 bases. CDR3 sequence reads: CASSLASPLTDTQYF. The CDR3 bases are TGTGCCAGCAGCTTAGCTAGCCCCCTCACAGATACGCAGTATTTT.

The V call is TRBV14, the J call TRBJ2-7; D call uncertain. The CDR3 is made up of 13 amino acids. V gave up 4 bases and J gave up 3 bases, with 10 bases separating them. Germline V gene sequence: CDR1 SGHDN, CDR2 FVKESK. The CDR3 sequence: CASSLLPGYEQYF. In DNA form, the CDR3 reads TGTGCCAGCAGCCTCCTCCCAGGCTACGAGCAGTACTTC.

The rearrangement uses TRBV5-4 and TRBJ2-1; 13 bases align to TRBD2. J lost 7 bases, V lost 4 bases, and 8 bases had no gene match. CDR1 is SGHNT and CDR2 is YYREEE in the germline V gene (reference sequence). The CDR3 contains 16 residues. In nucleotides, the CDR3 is TGTGCCAGCAGCAGGAGGACTAGCGGGAGAGGGAATGAGCAGTTCTTC. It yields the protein CASSRRTSGRGNEQFF.

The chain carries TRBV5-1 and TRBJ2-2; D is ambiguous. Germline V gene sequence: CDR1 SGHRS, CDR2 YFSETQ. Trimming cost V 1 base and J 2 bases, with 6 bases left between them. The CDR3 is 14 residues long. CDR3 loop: CASSLRPNTGELFF. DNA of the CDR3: TGCGCCAGCAGCTTGCGGCCTAACACCGGGGAGCTGTTTTTT.

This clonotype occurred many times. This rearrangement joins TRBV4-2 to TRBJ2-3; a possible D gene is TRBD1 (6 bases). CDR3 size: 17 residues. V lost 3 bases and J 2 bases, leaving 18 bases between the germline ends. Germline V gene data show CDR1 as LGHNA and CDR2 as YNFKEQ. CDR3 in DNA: TGTGCCAGCAGCCAGCTTTTTGTGGGGGCGGACACAGATACGCAGTATTTT. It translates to CASSQLFVGADTDTQYF.

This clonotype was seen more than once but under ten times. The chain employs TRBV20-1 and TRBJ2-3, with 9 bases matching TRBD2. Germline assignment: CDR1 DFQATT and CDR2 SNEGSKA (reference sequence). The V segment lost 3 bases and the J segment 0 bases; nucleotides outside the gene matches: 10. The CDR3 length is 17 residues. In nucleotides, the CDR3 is TGCAGTGCTAGTCCCGGGACTAGCCCAACCAGCACAGATACGCAGTATTTT. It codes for CSASPGTSPTSTDTQYF.

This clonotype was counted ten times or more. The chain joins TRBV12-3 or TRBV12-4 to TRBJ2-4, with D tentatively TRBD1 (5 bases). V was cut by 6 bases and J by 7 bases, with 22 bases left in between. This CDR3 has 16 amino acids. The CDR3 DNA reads TGTGCCAGCAGCCTGCTAAGGGGTTATAGGAGTAACATTCAGTACTTC. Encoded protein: CASSLLRGYRSNIQYF.

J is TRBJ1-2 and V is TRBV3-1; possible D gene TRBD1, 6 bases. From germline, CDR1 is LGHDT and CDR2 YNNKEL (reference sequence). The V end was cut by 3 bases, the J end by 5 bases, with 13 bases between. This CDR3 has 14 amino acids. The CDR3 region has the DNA TGTGCCAGCAGCCATACCACAGGGAATTATGGCTACACCTTC. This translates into CASSHTTGNYGYTF.

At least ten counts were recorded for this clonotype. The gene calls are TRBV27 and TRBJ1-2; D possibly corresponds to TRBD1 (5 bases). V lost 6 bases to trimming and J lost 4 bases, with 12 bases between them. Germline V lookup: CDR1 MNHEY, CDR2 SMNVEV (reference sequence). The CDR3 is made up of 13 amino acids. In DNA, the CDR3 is TGTGCCAGCAGGCTATCGCAGGGCTATGGCTACACCTTC. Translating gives CASRLSQGYGYTF.

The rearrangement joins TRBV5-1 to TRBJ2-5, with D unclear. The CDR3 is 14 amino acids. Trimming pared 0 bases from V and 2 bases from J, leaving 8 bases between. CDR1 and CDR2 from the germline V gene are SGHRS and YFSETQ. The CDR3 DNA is TGCGCCAGCAGCTTGGAGGGCGTACAAGAGACCCAGTACTTC. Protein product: CASSLEGVQETQYF.

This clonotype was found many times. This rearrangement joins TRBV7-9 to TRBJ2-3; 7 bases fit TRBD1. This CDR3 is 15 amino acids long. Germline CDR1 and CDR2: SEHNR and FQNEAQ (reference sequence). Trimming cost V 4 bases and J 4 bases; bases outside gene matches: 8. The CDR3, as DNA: TGTGCCAGCAGCTCCCGGGACAGAAAGCCAGATACGCAGTATTTT. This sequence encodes CASSSRDRKPDTQYF.

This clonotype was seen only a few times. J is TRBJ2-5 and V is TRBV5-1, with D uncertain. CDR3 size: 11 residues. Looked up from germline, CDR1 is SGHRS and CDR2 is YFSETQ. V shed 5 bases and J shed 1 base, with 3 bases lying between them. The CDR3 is CASSRQETQYF. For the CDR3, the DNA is TGCGCCAGCAGTCGCCAAGAGACCCAGTACTTC.

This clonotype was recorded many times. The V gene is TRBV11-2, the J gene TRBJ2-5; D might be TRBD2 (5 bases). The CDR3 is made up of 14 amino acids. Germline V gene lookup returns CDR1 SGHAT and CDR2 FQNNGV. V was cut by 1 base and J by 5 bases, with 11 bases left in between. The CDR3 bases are TGTGCCAGCAGCTTAGGCAGGAGGTTTGAGACCCAGTACTTC. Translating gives CASSLGRRFETQYF.

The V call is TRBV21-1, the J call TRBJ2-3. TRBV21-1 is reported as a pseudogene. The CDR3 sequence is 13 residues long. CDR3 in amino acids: CASTVPYTDTQYF. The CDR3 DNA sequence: TGTGCCAGCACGGTTCCCTACACAGATACGCAGTATTTT.

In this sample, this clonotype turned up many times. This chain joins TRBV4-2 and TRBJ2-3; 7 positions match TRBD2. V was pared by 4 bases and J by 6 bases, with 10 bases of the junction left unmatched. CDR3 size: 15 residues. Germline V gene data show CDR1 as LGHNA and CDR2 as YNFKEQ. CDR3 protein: CASSLTGAGEDTQYF. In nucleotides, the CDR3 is TGTGCCAGCAGCCTCACCGGGGCGGGGGAGGATACGCAGTATTTT.

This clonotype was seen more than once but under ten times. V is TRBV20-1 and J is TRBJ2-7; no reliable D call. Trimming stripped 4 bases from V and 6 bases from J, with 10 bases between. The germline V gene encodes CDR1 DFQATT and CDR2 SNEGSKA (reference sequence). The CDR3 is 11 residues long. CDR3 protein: CSAKEFIEQYF. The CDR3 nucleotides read TGCAGTGCTAAGGAGTTTATCGAGCAGTACTTC.

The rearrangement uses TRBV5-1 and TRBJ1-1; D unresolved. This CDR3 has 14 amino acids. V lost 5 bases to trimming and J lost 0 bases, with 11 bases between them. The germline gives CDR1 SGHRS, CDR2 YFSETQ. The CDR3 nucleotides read TGCGCCAGCAGAAGTGCGACTGTGAACACTGAAGCTTTCTTT. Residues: CASRSATVNTEAFF.

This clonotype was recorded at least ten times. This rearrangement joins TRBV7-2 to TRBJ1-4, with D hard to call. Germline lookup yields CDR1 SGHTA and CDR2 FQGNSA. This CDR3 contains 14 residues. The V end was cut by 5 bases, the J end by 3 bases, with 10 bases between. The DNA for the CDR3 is TGTGCCAGCAGCCTGTCTAAGGCTAATGAAAAACTGTTTTTT. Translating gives CASSLSKANEKLFF.

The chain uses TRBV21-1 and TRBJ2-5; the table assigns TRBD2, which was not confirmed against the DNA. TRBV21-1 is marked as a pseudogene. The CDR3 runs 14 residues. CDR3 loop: CASSKVGSRETQYF. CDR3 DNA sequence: TGTGCCAGCAGCAAAGTTGGTAGTCGAGAGACCCAGTACTTC.

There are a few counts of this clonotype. DNA of the CDR3: TGTGCCAGCAGCCAAGTACTCGTCACAGATACGCAGTATTTT. The encoded protein is CASSQVLVTDTQYF. V and J are TRBV4-2 and TRBJ2-3; D gene uncertain. Germline-derived CDR1 and CDR2 are LGHNA and YNFKEQ. The CDR3 runs 14 residues. Trimming took off 1 base at V and 2 bases at J, with 7 bases between the two ends.

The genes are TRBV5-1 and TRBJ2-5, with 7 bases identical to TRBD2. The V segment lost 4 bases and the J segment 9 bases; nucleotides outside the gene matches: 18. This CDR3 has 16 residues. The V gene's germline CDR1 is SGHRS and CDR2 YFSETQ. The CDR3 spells CASSPTFGGSSPPQYF. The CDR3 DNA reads TGCGCCAGCAGCCCCACTTTCGGGGGGAGCTCGCCGCCCCAGTACTTC. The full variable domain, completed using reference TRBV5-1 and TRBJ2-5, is KAGVTQTPRYLIKTRGQQVTLSCSPISGHRSVSWYQQTPGQGLQFLFEYFSETQRNKGNFPGRFSGRQFSNSRSEMNVSTLELGDSALYLCASSPTFGGSSPPQYFGPGTRLLVL.

CDR3 in amino acids: CASSLGFTEAFF. The CDR3 DNA sequence: TGTGCCAGCAGCTTGGGTTTCACTGAAGCTTTCTTT. The rearrangement joins TRBV7-9 to TRBJ1-1; D not resolved. Germline assignment: CDR1 SEHNR and CDR2 FQNEAQ (reference sequence). The CDR3 length is 12 residues. V was clipped by 3 bases and J by 4 bases, with 6 bases between them.